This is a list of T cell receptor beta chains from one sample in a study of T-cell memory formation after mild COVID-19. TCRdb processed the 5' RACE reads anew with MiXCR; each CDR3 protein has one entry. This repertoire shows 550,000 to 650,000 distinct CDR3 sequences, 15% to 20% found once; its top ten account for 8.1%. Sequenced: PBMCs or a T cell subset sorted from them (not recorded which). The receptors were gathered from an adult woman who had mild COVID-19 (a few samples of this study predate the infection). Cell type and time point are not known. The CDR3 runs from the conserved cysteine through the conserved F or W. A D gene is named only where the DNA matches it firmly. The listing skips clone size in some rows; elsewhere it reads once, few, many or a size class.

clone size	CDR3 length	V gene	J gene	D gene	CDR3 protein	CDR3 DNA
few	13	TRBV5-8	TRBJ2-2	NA	CASSSLSGGELFF	TGTGCCAGCAGCTCCCTGAGCGGCGGGGAGCTGTTTTTT
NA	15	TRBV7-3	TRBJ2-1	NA	CASSLTSLGANEQFF	TGTGCCAGCAGCTTAACAAGTCTAGGGGCCAATGAGCAGTTCTTC
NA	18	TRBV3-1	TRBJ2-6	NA	CASSQDNWRVDGANVLTF	TGTGCCAGCAGCCAAGATAATTGGAGGGTGGACGGGGCCAACGTCCTGACTTTC
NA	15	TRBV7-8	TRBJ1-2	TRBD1	CASSGRDRGGDGYTF	TGTGCCAGCAGCGGCCGGGACAGGGGTGGAGATGGCTACACCTTC
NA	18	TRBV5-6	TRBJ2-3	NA	CASSWGISIFGATDTQYF	TGTGCCAGCAGCTGGGGTATATCGATATTTGGTGCAACAGATACGCAGTATTTT
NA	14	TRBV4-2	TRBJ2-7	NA	CASSPEVDSYEQYF	TGTGCCAGCAGCCCCGAGGTCGACTCCTACGAGCAGTACTTC
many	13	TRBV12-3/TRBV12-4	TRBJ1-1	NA	CASSFQENTEAFF	TGTGCCAGCAGTTTTCAAGAGAACACTGAAGCTTTCTTT
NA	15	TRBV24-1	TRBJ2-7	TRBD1	CATSASGGGSYEQYF	TGTGCCACCAGTGCGTCAGGGGGTGGCTCCTACGAGCAGTACTTC
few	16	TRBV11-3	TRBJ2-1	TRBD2	CASSPWTSGRMDEQFF	TGTGCCAGCAGCCCCTGGACTAGCGGGAGAATGGATGAGCAGTTCTTC
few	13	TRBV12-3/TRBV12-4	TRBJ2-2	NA	CASSSQGGGELFF	TGTGCCAGCAGTTCACAGGGTGGCGGGGAGCTGTTTTTT
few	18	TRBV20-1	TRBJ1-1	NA	CSARDPARKGKRNTEAFF	TGCAGTGCTAGAGACCCTGCCAGGAAGGGTAAGCGGAACACTGAAGCTTTCTTT
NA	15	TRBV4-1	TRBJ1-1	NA	CASSQEIGAGAEAFF	TGCGCCAGCAGCCAAGAGATAGGGGCCGGGGCTGAAGCTTTCTTT
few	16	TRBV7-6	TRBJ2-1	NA	CASSSRLGGPYNEQFF	TGTGCCAGCAGCTCACGCTTGGGCGGTCCCTACAATGAGCAGTTCTTC
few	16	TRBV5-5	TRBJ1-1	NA	CASSHMDSTMNTEAFF	TGTGCCAGCAGCCATATGGACAGTACGATGAACACTGAAGCTTTCTTT
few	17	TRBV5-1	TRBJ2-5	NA	CASSLPLSRGLKETQYF	TGCGCCAGCAGCCTACCTTTGTCCAGGGGTCTAAAAGAGACCCAGTACTTC
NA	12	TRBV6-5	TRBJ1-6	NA	CATQGFNSPLHF	TGTGCCACCCAGGGGTTTAATTCACCCCTCCACTTT
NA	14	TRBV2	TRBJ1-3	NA	CASSRQSSGNTIYF	TGTGCCAGCAGTCGCCAGAGCTCTGGAAACACCATATATTTT
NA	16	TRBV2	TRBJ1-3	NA	CASSELSGLPGNTIYF	TGTGCCAGCAGTGAACTCAGTGGGCTGCCTGGAAACACCATATATTTT
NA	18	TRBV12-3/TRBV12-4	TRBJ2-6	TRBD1	CASSKGQGAIAGANVLTF	TGTGCCAGCAGCAAGGGACAGGGGGCGATAGCTGGGGCCAACGTCCTGACTTTC
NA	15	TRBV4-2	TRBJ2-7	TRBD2	CASSFRLAGVSEQYF	TGTGCCAGCAGCTTCCGACTAGCGGGAGTCTCCGAGCAGTACTTC
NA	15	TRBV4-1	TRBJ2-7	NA	CASSQEGTTSYEQYF	TGCGCCAGCAGCCAAGAAGGGACAACATCCTACGAGCAGTACTTC
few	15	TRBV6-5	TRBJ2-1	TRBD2	CASSNLAGGLDEQFF	TGTGCCAGCAGCAACCTAGCGGGGGGGCTGGATGAGCAGTTCTTC
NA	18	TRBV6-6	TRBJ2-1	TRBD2	CARTTSGGIPQNYNEQFF	TGTGCCAGAACCACTAGCGGGGGGATCCCCCAGAATTATAATGAGCAGTTCTTC
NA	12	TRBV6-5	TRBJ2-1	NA	CASSYSGTRWFF	TGTGCCAGCAGTTACTCGGGGACCCGTTGGTTCTTC
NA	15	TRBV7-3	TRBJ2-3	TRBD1	CASSPGTGGSDTQYF	TGTGCCAGCAGCCCCGGGACAGGGGGTTCAGATACGCAGTATTTT
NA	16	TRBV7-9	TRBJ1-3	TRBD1	CASSYRTGASGNTIYF	TGTGCCAGCAGCTACCGGACAGGGGCCTCTGGAAACACCATATATTTT
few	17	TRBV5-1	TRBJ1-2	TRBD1	CASTLDGYTGGGYGYTF	TGCGCCAGCACCCTGGACGGATACACAGGGGGCGGCTATGGCTACACCTTC
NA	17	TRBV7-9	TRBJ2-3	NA	CASSLDLSPLGSDTQYF	TGTGCCAGCAGCTTAGATCTTAGCCCCCTTGGGTCAGATACGCAGTATTTT
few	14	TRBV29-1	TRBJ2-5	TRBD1	CSDYSGTGTSAQYF	TGCAGCGATTACTCCGGGACAGGGACATCGGCCCAGTACTTC
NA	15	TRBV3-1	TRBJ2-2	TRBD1	CASSLLDRGTGELFF	TGTGCCAGCAGCCTGCTGGACAGGGGGACCGGGGAGCTGTTTTTT
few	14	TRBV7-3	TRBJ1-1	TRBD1	CASSLGQGSAEAFF	TGTGCCAGCAGCCTCGGACAGGGCTCCGCTGAAGCTTTCTTT
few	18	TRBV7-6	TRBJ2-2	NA	CASSLAPGAYANTGELFF	TGTGCCAGCAGCTTAGCCCCGGGGGCCTACGCGAACACCGGGGAGCTGTTTTTT
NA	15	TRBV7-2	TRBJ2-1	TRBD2	CASMTSGGPYNEQFF	TGTGCCAGCATGACGAGCGGGGGGCCTTACAATGAGCAGTTCTTC
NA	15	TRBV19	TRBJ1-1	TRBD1	CASSRQGAGNTEAFF	TGTGCCAGTAGTCGACAGGGGGCGGGAAACACTGAAGCTTTCTTT
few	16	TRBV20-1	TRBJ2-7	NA	CSANGRQRRGPYEQYF	TGCAGTGCTAACGGGAGACAGCGCAGAGGGCCCTACGAGCAGTACTTC
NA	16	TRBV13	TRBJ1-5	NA	CASSQKGGVRNQPQHF	TGTGCCAGCAGCCAGAAGGGGGGAGTACGCAATCAGCCCCAGCATTTT
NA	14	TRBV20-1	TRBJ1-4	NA	CSAIRTSANEKLFF	TGCAGTGCTATAAGGACAAGTGCTAATGAAAAACTGTTTTTT
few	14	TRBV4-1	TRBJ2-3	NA	CASSQAVLPDTQYF	TGCGCCAGCAGCCAAGCGGTCCTACCAGATACGCAGTATTTT
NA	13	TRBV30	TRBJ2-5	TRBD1	CAWCRGLGETQYF	TGTGCCTGGTGCAGGGGGCTTGGAGAGACCCAGTACTTC
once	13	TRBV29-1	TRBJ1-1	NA	CSAKGTLNTEAFF	TGCAGCGCCAAAGGGACATTGAACACTGAAGCTTTCTTT
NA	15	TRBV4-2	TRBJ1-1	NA	CASSQDGTTNTEAFF	TGTGCCAGCAGCCAAGATGGGACAACGAACACTGAAGCTTTCTTT
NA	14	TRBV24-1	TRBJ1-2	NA	CATSLDSLNYGYTF	TGTGCCACCAGTTTGGACAGCCTGAACTATGGCTACACCTTC